The source of this TCR beta chain is a study of shared clonotypes between healthy human individuals. Whole-study context: With ages of 18 to 49, the donors were two women and a few men.

Clones were read by immunoSEQ multiplex PCR, and TCRdb kept only the in-frame ones, dropping some. The sample yields millions of clones, roughly 96% seen once. Germline CDR1 and CDR2: SGHDN and FVKESK. The CDR3 has 13 amino acids. Deletions cut 7 bases from V and 6 bases from J, with 13 bases between. A remark on this clone: The antigen is not known.

Negatively enriched CD4+ T cells were divided by CD45RA into naive and memory. Study outcomes and limitations: The sole specimen, blood, was sampled, and tissue repertoires likely differ.

The receptor was derived from a man aged 18-30 years in good health. The V call is TRBV14, the J call TRBJ2-1; D may be TRBD1 (5 bases). Sequenced: naive CD4+ T cells sorted from blood. The subset: CD45RA+ positively selected. CDR3 coding DNA: TGTGCCAGCACCCCCCAGGGCGGCAATGAGCAGTTCTTC. Its translation: CASTPQGGNEQFF.